The 25 T cell receptor beta chains in this list originate from one sample, sequenced in a study of cytomegalovirus exposure and HLA in healthy donors. PCR amplification relied on 60 Vbeta primers (plus 13 Jbeta primers). Method: immunoSEQ multiplex PCR; TCRdb's copy keeps in-frame clones and lacks some. The sample has under 110,000 clones, approximately 72% seen once. Material: PBMCs. All receptors come from a woman between 40 and 50 years old in good health and CMV-seronegative.

This clone was counted many times. This chain joins TRBV18 and TRBJ2-7; D is perhaps TRBD1 (6 bases). Deletions cut 4 bases from V and 6 bases from J, with 13 bases between. The germline CDR1 and CDR2 sequences are KGHSH and LQKENI. This CDR3 region has 13 residues. The CDR3 reads CASSRQVRGEQYF. The CDR3, as DNA: TGTGCCAGCTCACGACAGGTACGCGGCGAGCAGTACTTC.

This clone was picked up a small number of times. The same CDR3 arises from other DNA sequences in this sample as well. This chain links TRBV30 with TRBJ1-5; 7 bases fit TRBD1. J was trimmed by 5 bases and V by 3 bases; bases with no gene match: 4. The CDR3 has 13 amino acids. CDR1 GTSNPN and CDR2 SVGIG come from the germline V gene (reference sequence). The CDR3 loop is CAWSDRDDQPQHF. CDR3 nucleotide sequence: TGTGCCTGGAGCGACAGGGACGATCAGCCCCAGCATTTT.

The CDR3 loop is CASSLVGAGTDTQYF. CDR3 nucleotide sequence: TGTGCCAGCAGCTTGGTTGGTGCAGGGACAGATACGCAGTATTTT. This chain uses TRBV5-5 with TRBJ2-3; TRBD1 might be the D (5 bases). V gave up 0 bases and J gave up 3 bases, with 11 bases separating them. The CDR3 has 15 amino acids. Per germline, CDR1 SGHKS and CDR2 YYEKEE (reference sequence).

V is TRBV5-1 and J is TRBJ2-3, with 13 bases identical to TRBD2. There are 19 residues in the CDR3. The J segment lost 5 bases and the V segment lost 4 bases, leaving 16 bases of the junction unmatched. The germline V gene encodes CDR1 SGHRS and CDR2 YFSETQ. This chain's CDR3 is CASSPPRGTSGKKGDTQYF. The CDR3 coding sequence is TGCGCCAGCAGCCCCCCGAGGGGGACTAGCGGGAAAAAAGGAGATACGCAGTATTTT.

The J gene is TRBJ2-1, the V gene TRBV29-1, with TRBD2 matching over 9 bases. The CDR3 has 14 amino acids. Trimming at V came to 6 bases and at J to 7 bases, leaving 10 bases not matched to a gene. Germline CDR1 and CDR2: SQVTM and ANQGSEA. Written as DNA, the CDR3 is TGCAGCGTGGAGGGGGGCGGGGGGGGAAATGAGCAGTTCTTC. Encoded protein: CSVEGGGGGNEQFF.

V gene TRBV13 combines with J gene TRBJ1-6, with D perhaps matching TRBD1 (6 bases). CDR1 is PRHDT and CDR2 is FYEKMQ in the germline V gene (reference sequence). The CDR3 totals 16 residues. Trimming left V 1 base short and J 9 bases short, with 16 bases between. The chain's CDR3 is CASSLEGEGLGSPLHF. CDR3 DNA: TGTGCCAGCAGCTTAGAGGGGGAGGGGCTGGGTTCACCCCTCCACTTT.

The V and J genes are TRBV27 and TRBJ2-7; 11 bases line up with TRBD2. The CDR3 sequence is 16 residues long. Germline values: CDR1 MNHEY, CDR2 SMNVEV (reference sequence). The J segment lost 4 bases and the V segment lost 6 bases, leaving 11 bases of the junction unmatched. The CDR3 protein is CASSTGTSGYSYEQYF. The CDR3 DNA is TGTGCCAGCAGCACCGGGACTAGCGGATACTCTTACGAGCAGTACTTC.

The chain combines TRBV7-9 with TRBJ1-1, with unresolved D. CDR1 and CDR2 from the germline V gene are SEHNR and FQNEAQ (reference sequence). Trimming took off 5 bases at V and 6 bases at J, with 13 bases between the two ends. The CDR3 spans 13 residues. The CDR3: CASSRADGSEAFF. The CDR3 nucleotides read TGTGCCAGCAGCCGAGCGGACGGTTCTGAAGCTTTCTTT.

This clone was observed a handful of times. The chain couples TRBV5-1 to TRBJ1-1, with D hard to call. The CDR3 is 14 residues long. From germline, CDR1 is SGHRS and CDR2 YFSETQ. The ends were cut back, 0 bases at V and 1 base at J, with 7 bases in the middle. The CDR3 DNA sequence: TGCGCCAGCAGCTTGGAGGCGGGGAACACTGAAGCTTTCTTT. Translating gives CASSLEAGNTEAFF.

CDR3 coding DNA: TGTGCCTGCTTGCTAGCGGGGGGCCCAGATACGCAGTATTTT. It translates to CACLLAGGPDTQYF. The chain carries TRBV30 and TRBJ2-3; 11 bases fit TRBD2. The CDR3 is 14 residues long. Germline loops: CDR1 GTSNPN, CDR2 SVGIG (reference sequence). The J segment lost 4 bases and the V segment lost 6 bases, leaving 6 bases of the junction unmatched. Supplemented by reference TRBV30 and TRBJ2-3, the full variable domain reads SQTIHQWPATLVQPVGSPLSLECTVEGTSNPNLYWYRQAAGRGLQLLFYSVGIGQISSEVPQNLSASRPQDRQFILSSKKLLLSDSGFYLCACLLAGGPDTQYFGPGTRLTVL.

This clone came up once. V and J are TRBV19 and TRBJ2-3; a weak D match, TRBD2 (6 bases). The CDR3 has 16 residues. V lost 5 bases, J lost 6 bases, and 21 bases lay in between. In germline, CDR1 is LNHDA, CDR2 SQIVND (reference sequence). The CDR3 bases are TGTGCCAGTAGTCCCACCCGCTTGCGGGCGGGGGATACGCAGTATTTT. Protein: CASSPTRLRAGDTQYF.

V gene TRBV7-9 combines with J gene TRBJ2-2; D gene uncertain. The CDR3 is 14 amino acids. Germline assignment: CDR1 SEHNR and CDR2 FQNEAQ (reference sequence). CDR3 region: CSDLPRTNTGELFF. The CDR3 DNA reads TGTTCCGACCTACCTAGGACGAACACCGGGGAGCTGTTTTTT.

The genes are TRBV6-6 and TRBJ2-5, with 7 bases fitting TRBD1. In germline, CDR1 is MNHNY, CDR2 SVGAGI (reference sequence). Germline trimming cut 2 bases from V and 2 bases from J; bases unmatched to any gene: 8. This CDR3 region has 16 residues. The CDR3 loop is CASSYAETGLQETQYF. CDR3 bases: TGTGCCAGCAGTTACGCGGAGACAGGGCTACAAGAGACCCAGTACTTC.

This chain links TRBV7-9 with TRBJ2-3, with 13 bases lining up with TRBD2. Germline-derived CDR1 and CDR2 are SEHNR and FQNEAQ (reference sequence). The CDR3 length is 18 residues. V was pared by 3 bases and J by 0 bases, with 6 bases of the junction left unmatched. CDR3 sequence: CASSFGTSGAISTDTQYF. The CDR3 nucleotides are TGTGCCAGCAGCTTTGGGACTAGCGGGGCTATTAGCACAGATACGCAGTATTTT.

CDR3 nucleotide sequence: TGTGCCAGCAGTTTAGGCAGCGGGGCGGAGCAGTACTTC. Encoded protein: CASSLGSGAEQYF. The chain employs TRBV28 and TRBJ2-7; 7 bases match TRBD2. CDR1 and CDR2 from the germline V gene are MDHEN and SYDVKM. J gave up 7 bases and V 2 bases, and 5 bases lay outside the gene matches. The CDR3 is 13 amino acids.

The sample holds a few counts of this clone. The genes are TRBV7-2 and TRBJ2-7, with D unresolved. The CDR3 is 11 amino acids. The ends were cut back, 7 bases at V and 7 bases at J, with 11 bases in the middle. CDR1 is SGHTA and CDR2 is FQGNSA in the germline V gene. The CDR3 spells CASTRPWEQYF. CDR3 DNA: TGTGCCAGCACGAGGCCATGGGAGCAGTACTTC.

V and J are TRBV15 and TRBJ2-7, with 10 bases matching TRBD1. CDR1 and CDR2 from the germline V gene are LNHNV and YYDKDF (reference sequence). Unmatched junction bases numbered 17, after V lost 8 bases and J lost 13 bases. This CDR3 region has 14 residues. This chain's CDR3 is CATGGGGQGLGLYF. DNA for the CDR3: TGTGCCACCGGCGGAGGGGGACAGGGGCTGGGTTTATACTTC. Filled out from reference TRBV15 and TRBJ2-7, the complete variable domain reads DAMVIQNPRYQVTQFGKPVTLSCSQTLNHNVMYWYQQKSSQAPKLLFHYYDKDFNNEADTPDNFQSRRPNTSFCFLDIRSPGLGDTAMYLCATGGGGQGLGLYFGPGTRLTVT.

The chain combines TRBV6-1 with TRBJ1-4, with a tentative D call TRBD1 (6 bases). Between the trimmed V and J ends, which lost 3 bases and 7 bases, there was a span of 12 bases. Looked up from germline, CDR1 is MNHNS and CDR2 is SASEGT. The CDR3 covers 14 residues. CDR3 residues: CASSDTGRAEKLFF. The CDR3 nucleotides are TGTGCCAGCAGTGATACAGGGAGGGCTGAAAAACTGTTTTTT.

This clone was seen only a few times. The V and J genes are TRBV2 and TRBJ2-7, with 9 bases lining up with TRBD2. This CDR3 is built from 14 residues. V was clipped by 4 bases and J by 6 bases; unmatched bases: 7. In germline, CDR1 is SNHLY, CDR2 FYNNEI. The CDR3 reads CASSGTSDGSEQYF. The CDR3 DNA reads TGTGCCAGCAGTGGGACTAGCGATGGGTCCGAGCAGTACTTC.

The V and J genes are TRBV11-3 and TRBJ2-1; 11 nucleotides match TRBD2. CDR1 is SGHNT, CDR2 YENEEA, per germline. This CDR3 has 15 residues. J was trimmed by 3 bases and V by 5 bases; bases with no gene match: 3. The CDR3 DNA reads as TGTGCCAGCAGCGCCGGACTAGCGGGCTACAATGAGCAGTTCTTC. Its protein product is CASSAGLAGYNEQFF.

The CDR3 DNA reads as TGTGCCAGCAGTTTCGGGACAGGAAATGAAAAACTGTTTTTT. Translated, it gives CASSFGTGNEKLFF. V gene TRBV28 combines with J gene TRBJ1-4, with TRBD1 identical over 8 bases. Germline CDR1 reads MDHEN; CDR2 reads SYDVKM. The V gene end was trimmed by 3 bases and the J gene end by 5 bases; junction bases not matched to a gene: 2. This CDR3 has 14 residues.

The V and J genes are TRBV5-1 and TRBJ2-3; 13 positions agree with TRBD2. Trimming cost V 4 bases and J 6 bases; bases outside gene matches: 11. CDR1 is SGHRS and CDR2 is YFSETQ in the germline V gene. CDR3 length: 17 amino acids. CDR3 protein: CASSVLAGGLVGDTQYF. The CDR3 DNA reads TGCGCCAGCAGCGTACTAGCGGGGGGGCTTGTAGGGGATACGCAGTATTTT. The full variable domain, in which reference TRBV5-1 and TRBJ2-3 provide the parts outside the CDR3, is KAGVTQTPRYLIKTRGQQVTLSCSPISGHRSVSWYQQTPGQGLQFLFEYFSETQRNKGNFPGRFSGRQFSNSRSEMNVSTLELGDSALYLCASSVLAGGLVGDTQYFGPGTRLTVL.

This chain connects TRBV4-1 to TRBJ1-2; D perhaps matches TRBD1 (5 bases). Trimming took 1 base from V and 10 from J, leaving 13 bases between them. CDR3 length equals 13 residues. Germline V gene data show CDR1 as MGHRA and CDR2 as YSYEKL. The CDR3 loop is CASSQGGRADYTF. The CDR3 bases are TGCGCCAGCAGCCAAGGGGGCCGGGCAGACTACACCTTC.

This clone was seen a single time. The chain joins TRBV30 to TRBJ2-5; TRBD1 aligns across 12 bases. The CDR3 is 15 amino acids. Trimming at V came to 0 bases and at J to 5 bases, leaving 4 bases not matched to a gene. The germline V gene encodes CDR1 GTSNPN and CDR2 SVGIG (reference sequence). CDR3 protein: CAWSVRDRGRETQYF. CDR3 nucleotides: TGTGCCTGGAGTGTACGGGACAGGGGGCGGGAGACCCAGTACTTC. The full variable domain, with the rest looked up from reference TRBV30 and TRBJ2-5, is SQTIHQWPATLVQPVGSPLSLECTVEGTSNPNLYWYRQAAGRGLQLLFYSVGIGQISSEVPQNLSASRPQDRQFILSSKKLLLSDSGFYLCAWSVRDRGRETQYFGPGTRLLVL.

The V and J genes are TRBV7-9 and TRBJ2-7, with 10 bases matching TRBD2. The CDR3 spans 16 residues. The J segment lost 0 bases and the V segment lost 5 bases, leaving 7 bases of the junction unmatched. CDR1 is SEHNR, CDR2 FQNEAQ, per germline (reference sequence). The CDR3 DNA sequence: TGTGCCAGCAGCCCCTCGGGACTAGCGTCCTCCTACGAGCAGTACTTC. Amino acid sequence: CASSPSGLASSYEQYF. Full variable domain (outside the CDR3, taken from reference TRBV7-9 and TRBJ2-7): DTGVSQNPRHKITKRGQNVTFRCDPISEHNRLYWYRQTLGQGPEFLTYFQNEAQLEKSRLLSDRFSAERPKGSFSTLEIQRTEQGDSAMYLCASSPSGLASSYEQYFGPGTRLTVT.